These 26 T cell receptor beta chains originate from one sample sequenced in a study of blood T cell repertoires in COVID-19. Profiling relied on immunoSEQ multiplex PCR, and the TCRdb table lists in-frame clones only, not all of them. This repertoire shows around 250,000 clones, approximately 88% found once; its top ten account for approximately 1.2%. The sequenced sample consisted of PBMCs or T cells enriched from blood (not recorded which). The receptors were sampled from a middle-aged woman with acute COVID-19.

J is TRBJ1-1 and V is TRBV11-3; TRBD1 agrees at 9 bases. The germline V gene encodes CDR1 SGHNT and CDR2 YENEEA. V shed 11 bases, J shed 5 bases, and the junction held 9 bases outside the gene matches. This CDR3 has 13 residues. As DNA, the CDR3 is TGTGCCGTTAAGGGACAGGGCTTTACTGAAGCTTTCTTT. It translates to CAVKGQGFTEAFF.

The V call is TRBV11-2, the J call TRBJ1-1; 11 bases map to TRBD1. V dropped 5 bases and J dropped 5; count of bases not matched to a gene: 10. Germline CDR1 is SGHAT and CDR2 is FQNNGV. CDR3 length equals 16 residues. The CDR3 sequence: CASSRGTGGSGTEAFF. Here the CDR3 DNA reads TGTGCCAGCAGCCGCGGGACAGGGGGTAGTGGGACTGAAGCTTTCTTT. The full variable domain, its missing parts supplied by reference TRBV11-2 and TRBJ1-1, is EAGVAQSPRYKIIEKRQSVAFWCNPISGHATLYWYQQILGQGPKLLIQFQNNGVVDDSQLPKDRFSAERLKGVDSTLKIQPAKLEDSAVYLCASSRGTGGSGTEAFFGQGTRLTVV.

The genes are TRBV2 and TRBJ1-5; possibly TRBD1 for D (5 bases). There are 14 residues in the CDR3. Germline V lookup: CDR1 SNHLY, CDR2 FYNNEI. Deletions cut 7 bases from V and 1 base from J, with 11 bases between. The CDR3 coding sequence is TGTGCCAGCAATCCGGGACTCAGCAATCAGCCCCAGCATTTT. This codes for CASNPGLSNQPQHF. Supplemented by reference TRBV2 and TRBJ1-5, the full variable domain reads EPEVTQTPSHQVTQMGQEVILRCVPISNHLYFYWYRQILGQKVEFLVSFYNNEISEKSEIFDDQFSVERPDGSNFTLKIRSTKLEDSAMYFCASNPGLSNQPQHFGDGTRLSIL.

The rearrangement joins TRBV28 to TRBJ2-3; D gene ambiguous. Trimming cost V 5 bases and J 6 bases, with 6 bases left between them. This CDR3 has 11 amino acids. In germline, CDR1 is MDHEN, CDR2 SYDVKM. CDR3 DNA: TGTGCCAGCAGTCTGAGGGATACGCAGTATTTT. Encoded protein: CASSLRDTQYF.

This clone occurred once. The V call is TRBV9, the J call TRBJ1-6; 7 bases agree with TRBD1. The V gene's germline CDR1 is SGDLS and CDR2 YYNGEE. The trim removed 3 bases at V and 7 bases at J, leaving 10 bases unmatched. The length of the CDR3 is 16 residues. CDR3 DNA sequence: TGTGCCAGCAGCGAAGCCACCGGGACAGAGAATTCACCCCTCCACTTT. Its translation: CASSEATGTENSPLHF.

This clone appeared once. The rearrangement joins TRBV28 to TRBJ2-7; 8 nucleotides match TRBD1. The V segment lost 6 bases and the J segment 2 bases; nucleotides outside the gene matches: 9. Germline V gene sequence: CDR1 MDHEN, CDR2 SYDVKM. The CDR3 covers 15 residues. The CDR3 loop reads CASSEDRGPPYEQYV. The CDR3 DNA reads TGTGCCAGCAGCGAAGACAGGGGACCCCCCTACGAGCAGTACGTC.

The chain combines TRBV4-1 with TRBJ2-5, with D perhaps matching TRBD2 (5 bases). V lost 1 base, J lost 4 bases, and 10 bases lay in between. In germline, CDR1 is MGHRA, CDR2 YSYEKL. The CDR3 length is 14 residues. In DNA form, the CDR3 reads TGCGCCAGCAGCCAAGCGATACGGGGAGAGACCCAGTACTTC. Translating gives CASSQAIRGETQYF.

The J gene is TRBJ1-1, the V gene TRBV6-5, with 8 bases identical to TRBD1. The length of the CDR3 is 14 residues. The V and J ends lost 10 bases and 5 bases, in that order; junction bases with no gene match: 12. The germline gives CDR1 MNHEY, CDR2 SVGAGI. The CDR3 loop reads CATGQGFDGTEAFF. The CDR3 DNA reads as TGTGCCACAGGACAGGGTTTCGACGGGACTGAAGCTTTCTTT.

The chain uses TRBV6-1 and TRBJ1-5, with 8 bases lining up with TRBD1. This CDR3 has 16 residues. Trimming at V came to 4 bases and at J to 7 bases, leaving 12 bases not matched to a gene. Germline-derived CDR1 and CDR2 are MNHNS and SASEGT. The CDR3 nucleotides read TGTGCCAGCAGTGGCCTTGGACAGGGAGCAGGACAGCCCCAGCATTTT. It codes for CASSGLGQGAGQPQHF.

In regard to this clone: Other DNA sequences in the same sample also yield this CDR3. The J gene is TRBJ1-3, the V gene TRBV15; 10 bases line up with TRBD1. The V and J ends lost 3 bases and 3 bases, in that order; junction bases with no gene match: 2. CDR3 length: 15 amino acids. Per the germline V gene, CDR1 is LNHNV and CDR2 is YYDKDF (reference sequence). CDR3 amino acids: CATSRDRGSGNTIYF. In nucleotides, the CDR3 is TGTGCCACCAGCAGGGACAGGGGGAGTGGAAACACCATATATTTT.

In the case of this clone: Additional DNA sequences in this sample encode the identical CDR3. The chain carries TRBV7-2 and TRBJ2-7, with D uncertain. V was pared by 2 bases and J by 4 bases, with 6 bases between. The CDR3 runs 12 residues. In germline, CDR1 is SGHTA, CDR2 FQGNSA. The CDR3 DNA sequence: TGTGCCAGCAGCTTATCAGGATACGAGCAGTACTTC. Protein sequence: CASSLSGYEQYF.

The CDR3 sequence is CASSQWAGEQYV. The CDR3 DNA sequence: TGTGCCAGCAGCCAGTGGGCTGGCGAGCAGTACGTC. The chain recombines TRBV14 with TRBJ2-7; no clear D gene. Germline V CDR1 and CDR2: SGHDN, FVKESK. This CDR3 region has 12 residues. V lost 3 bases and J lost 6, with 9 bases in between.

The gene calls are TRBV6-6 and TRBJ2-3; 10 bases fit TRBD2. From germline, CDR1 is MNHNY and CDR2 SVGAGI (reference sequence). The CDR3 spans 17 residues. V was pared by 5 bases and J by 2 bases, with 10 bases of the junction left unmatched. The CDR3, as DNA: TGTGCCAGCAGTCGACCAGCGGGAGGGTCCGCCACAGATACGCAGTATTTT. It yields the protein CASSRPAGGSATDTQYF.

The chain combines TRBV28 with TRBJ1-6; maybe TRBD1 (6 bases). From germline, CDR1 is MDHEN and CDR2 SYDVKM. The CDR3 extends over 14 amino acids. V lost 6 bases to trimming and J lost 9 bases, with 15 bases between them. The CDR3 loop reads CASSRRGIGSPLHF. For the CDR3, the DNA is TGTGCCAGCAGCCGTAGGGGGATAGGTTCACCCCTCCACTTT.

The V gene is TRBV7-8, the J gene TRBJ2-1, with 8 bases lining up with TRBD1. Looked up from germline, CDR1 is SGHVS and CDR2 is FQNEAQ. The CDR3 contains 18 residues. Germline trimming cut 0 bases from V and 1 base from J; bases unmatched to any gene: 8. The CDR3: CASSLAFPTGVSYNEQFF. CDR3 nucleotide sequence: TGTGCCAGCAGCTTAGCGTTCCCGACAGGGGTATCCTACAATGAGCAGTTCTTC.

The genes are TRBV29-1 and TRBJ2-3; 8 bases line up with TRBD1. Germline V CDR1 and CDR2: SQVTM, ANQGSEA. The length of the CDR3 is 14 residues. After removal of 8 bases from V and 3 bases from J, the junction contained 10 bases not matched to a gene. DNA of the CDR3: TGCAGCTCTTCCGCAGGGGGCACAACAGATACGCAGTATTTT. Protein product: CSSSAGGTTDTQYF.

This sequence joins TRBV6-1 and TRBJ1-4; no reliable D call. Germline CDR1 is MNHNS and CDR2 is SASEGT. CDR3 size: 15 residues. V gave up 0 bases and J gave up 7 bases, with 12 bases separating them. CDR3 nucleotide sequence: TGTGCCAGCAGTGAAGCGGGCCGGGCGGGTGAAAAACTGTTTTTT. This gives the protein CASSEAGRAGEKLFF.

The rearrangement uses TRBV24-1 and TRBJ2-3; D gene uncertain. V lost 4 bases and J 4 bases, leaving 14 bases between the germline ends. This CDR3 spans 15 amino acids. In germline, CDR1 is KGHDR, CDR2 SFDVKD. The CDR3 DNA reads as TGTGCCACCAGTGACCCCACTGACACCCCAGATACGCAGTATTTT. Residues: CATSDPTDTPDTQYF.

The chain employs TRBV6-2 or TRBV6-3 and TRBJ1-6; 7 nucleotides agree with TRBD1. The germline gives CDR1 MNHEY, CDR2 SVGEGT. J was trimmed by 11 bases and V by 5 bases; bases with no gene match: 3. CDR3 length equals 12 residues. DNA of the CDR3: TGTGCCAGCAGTGAGCAGGGGGCACCCCTCCACTTT. This encodes CASSEQGAPLHF.

V usage is TRBV5-4 and J usage is TRBJ1-1; 7 nucleotides match TRBD1. The CDR3 is 15 residues long. V shed 2 bases and J 1 base; nucleotides not matched to a gene: 5. CDR1 is SGHNT and CDR2 is YYREEE in the germline V gene (reference sequence). CDR3 protein: CASSFGDRTNTEAFF. The CDR3 bases are TGTGCCAGCAGCTTCGGGGACAGAACGAACACTGAAGCTTTCTTT.

This chain uses TRBV3-1 (or the pseudogene TRBV3-2) with TRBJ2-1; D is perhaps TRBD2 (6 bases). V lost 6 bases and J 6 bases, leaving 15 bases between the germline ends. The CDR3 is 14 amino acids. Per germline, CDR1 LGHDT and CDR2 YNNKEL (reference sequence). The CDR3, as DNA: TGTGCCAGCAGACAATCGGGACTCTTCAATGAGCAGTTCTTC. It codes for CASRQSGLFNEQFF.

The rearrangement links TRBV25-1 to TRBJ1-2; 7 positions agree with TRBD1. Looked up from germline, CDR1 is MGHDK and CDR2 is SYGVNS. The CDR3 length is 13 residues. J was trimmed by 8 bases and V by 4 bases; bases with no gene match: 7. DNA for the CDR3: TGTGCCAGCAGTGTGGGACAGTCAGTCGGCTACACCTTC. It yields the protein CASSVGQSVGYTF.

V gene TRBV6-6 combines with J gene TRBJ1-5; D not resolved. The germline V and J ends were trimmed by 6 bases and 1 base, with 7 bases remaining between them. This CDR3 spans 13 amino acids. Per the germline V gene, CDR1 is MNHNY and CDR2 is SVGAGI (reference sequence). CDR3 DNA: TGTGCCAGCAGCCTCGAGAGCAATCAGCCCCAGCATTTT. It codes for CASSLESNQPQHF.

This clone was detected once. The chain has TRBV10-1 and TRBJ1-2, with TRBD1 matching over 12 bases. The CDR3 length is 17 residues. V dropped 5 bases and J dropped 4; count of bases not matched to a gene: 11. Germline V CDR1 and CDR2: WNHNN, SYGVQD (reference sequence). The CDR3 reads CASSLGTGGVDGYGYTF. The CDR3 nucleotides read TGCGCCAGCAGTTTAGGGACAGGGGGCGTGGATGGCTATGGCTACACCTTC.

This rearrangement joins TRBV7-2 to TRBJ1-2; a possible D gene is TRBD1 (6 bases). The CDR3 runs 13 residues. Germline loops: CDR1 SGHTA, CDR2 FQGNSA. Between the trimmed V and J ends, which lost 3 bases and 8 bases, there was a span of 13 bases. The CDR3 is CASSLGGAEGYTF. CDR3 sequence (DNA): TGTGCCAGCAGCTTGGGGGGGGCGGAAGGCTACACCTTC.

The rearrangement joins TRBV7-2 to TRBJ2-2; 12 bases map to TRBD1. Germline V lookup: CDR1 SGHTA, CDR2 FQGNSA. J gave up 5 bases and V 5 bases, and 9 bases lay outside the gene matches. The CDR3 has 17 residues. CDR3 nucleotides: TGTGCCAGCAGCCCACCGGGACAGGGGGCGCGGACCGGGGAGCTGTTTTTT. Protein sequence: CASSPPGQGARTGELFF.